This paragraph covers one T cell receptor beta chain sequence. The data were obtained in a study of cytomegalovirus exposure and HLA in healthy donors. The CDR3 is 14 amino acids. Germline assignment: CDR1 MDHEN and CDR2 SYDVKM. The junction had 7 bases not matched to a gene; V was cut back by 4 bases and J by 7 bases. The PCR used 60 Vbeta and 13 Jbeta primers. The data were produced by immunoSEQ multiplex PCR, yet TCRdb's version contains in-frame clones alone and is incomplete. The table shows about 120,000 clones, with under 80% occurring only once. Sequencing was performed on PBMCs. The TCR sequence derives from a woman aged 45 to 65 in good health and CMV-seropositive. V is TRBV28 and J is TRBJ2-7, with 10 bases matching TRBD1. This chain's CDR3 is CASSSRQGAREQYF. The CDR3 coding sequence is TGTGCCAGCAGTTCTAGACAGGGGGCGCGAGAGCAGTACTTC.